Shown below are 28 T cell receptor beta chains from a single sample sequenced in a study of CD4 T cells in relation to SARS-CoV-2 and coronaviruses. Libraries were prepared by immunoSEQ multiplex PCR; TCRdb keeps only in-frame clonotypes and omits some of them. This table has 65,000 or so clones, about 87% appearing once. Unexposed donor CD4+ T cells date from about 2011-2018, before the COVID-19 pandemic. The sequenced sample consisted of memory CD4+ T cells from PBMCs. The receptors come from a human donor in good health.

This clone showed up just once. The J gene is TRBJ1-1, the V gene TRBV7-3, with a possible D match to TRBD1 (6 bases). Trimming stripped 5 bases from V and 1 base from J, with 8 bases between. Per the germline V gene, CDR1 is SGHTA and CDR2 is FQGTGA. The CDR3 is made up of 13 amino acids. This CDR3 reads CASSPTGNTEAFF. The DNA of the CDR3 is TGTGCCAGCAGCCCGACAGGGAACACTGAAGCTTTCTTT.

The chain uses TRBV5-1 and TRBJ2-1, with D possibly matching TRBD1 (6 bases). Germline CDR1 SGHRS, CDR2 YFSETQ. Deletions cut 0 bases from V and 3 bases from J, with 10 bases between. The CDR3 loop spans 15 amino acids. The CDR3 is CASSLGDRNYNEQFF. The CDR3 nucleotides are TGCGCCAGCAGCTTGGGTGACAGGAACTACAATGAGCAGTTCTTC.

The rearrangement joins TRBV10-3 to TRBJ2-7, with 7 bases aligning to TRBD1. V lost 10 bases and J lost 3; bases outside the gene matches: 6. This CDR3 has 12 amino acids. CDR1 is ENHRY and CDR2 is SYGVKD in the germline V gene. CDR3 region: CATGDRVYEQYF. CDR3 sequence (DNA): TGTGCCACGGGCGACAGGGTCTACGAGCAGTACTTC.

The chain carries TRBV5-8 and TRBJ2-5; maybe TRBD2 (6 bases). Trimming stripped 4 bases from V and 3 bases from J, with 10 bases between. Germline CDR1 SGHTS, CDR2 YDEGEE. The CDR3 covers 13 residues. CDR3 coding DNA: TGTGCCAGCAGCAAGGACTATGAAGAGACCCAGTACTTC. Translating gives CASSKDYEETQYF.

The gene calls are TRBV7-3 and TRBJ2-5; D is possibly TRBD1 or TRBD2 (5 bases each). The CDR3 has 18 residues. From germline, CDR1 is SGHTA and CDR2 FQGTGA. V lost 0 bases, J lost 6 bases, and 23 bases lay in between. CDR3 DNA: TGTGCCAGCAGCTTAACCGGACCCGGCGGTCCCCGGGGCAAGACCCAGTACTTC. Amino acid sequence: CASSLTGPGGPRGKTQYF.

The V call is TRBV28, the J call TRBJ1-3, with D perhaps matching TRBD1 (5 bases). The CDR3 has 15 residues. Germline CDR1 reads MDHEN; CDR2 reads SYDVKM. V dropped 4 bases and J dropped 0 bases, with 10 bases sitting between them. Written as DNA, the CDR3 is TGTGCCAGCAGTTCCTCAGGGTACTCTGGAAACACCATATATTTT. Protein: CASSSSGYSGNTIYF.

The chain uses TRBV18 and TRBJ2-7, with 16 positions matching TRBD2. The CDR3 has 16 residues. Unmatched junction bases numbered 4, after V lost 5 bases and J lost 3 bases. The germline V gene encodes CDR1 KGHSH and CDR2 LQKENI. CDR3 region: CASSSGTSGRVYEQYF. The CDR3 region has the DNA TGTGCCAGCTCATCCGGGACTAGCGGGAGGGTCTACGAGCAGTACTTC.

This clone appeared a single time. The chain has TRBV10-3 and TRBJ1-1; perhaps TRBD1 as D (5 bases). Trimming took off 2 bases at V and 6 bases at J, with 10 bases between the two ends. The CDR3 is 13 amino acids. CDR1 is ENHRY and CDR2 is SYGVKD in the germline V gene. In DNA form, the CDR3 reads TGTGCCATCAGTGAGGGGGGAGGGGCTGAAGCTTTCTTT. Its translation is CAISEGGGAEAFF.

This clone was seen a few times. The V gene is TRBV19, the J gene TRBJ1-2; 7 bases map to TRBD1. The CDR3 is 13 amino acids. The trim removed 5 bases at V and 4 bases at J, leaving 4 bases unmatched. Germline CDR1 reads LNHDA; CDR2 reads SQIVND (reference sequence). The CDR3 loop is CASSAGQIYGYTF. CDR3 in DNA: TGTGCCAGTAGTGCGGGACAGATCTATGGCTACACCTTC.

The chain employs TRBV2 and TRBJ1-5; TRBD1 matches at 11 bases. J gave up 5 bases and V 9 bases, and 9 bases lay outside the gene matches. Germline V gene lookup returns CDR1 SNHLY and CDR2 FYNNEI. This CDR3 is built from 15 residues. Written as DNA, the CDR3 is TGTGCCAGGGGAGAGGGACAGGGGGGCCATCAGCCCCAGCATTTT. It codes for CARGEGQGGHQPQHF.

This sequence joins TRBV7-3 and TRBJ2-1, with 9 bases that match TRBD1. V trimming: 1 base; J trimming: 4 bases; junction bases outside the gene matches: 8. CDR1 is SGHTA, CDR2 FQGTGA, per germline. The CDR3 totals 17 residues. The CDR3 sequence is CASSLRPRQGEYNEQFF. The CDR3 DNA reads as TGTGCCAGCAGCTTAAGACCCCGACAGGGGGAATACAATGAGCAGTTCTTC.

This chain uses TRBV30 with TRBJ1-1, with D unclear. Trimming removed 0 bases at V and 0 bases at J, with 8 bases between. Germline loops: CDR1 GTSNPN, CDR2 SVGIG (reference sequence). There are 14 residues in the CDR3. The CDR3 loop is CAWSVPGMNTEAFF. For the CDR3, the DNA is TGTGCCTGGAGTGTACCCGGAATGAACACTGAAGCTTTCTTT.

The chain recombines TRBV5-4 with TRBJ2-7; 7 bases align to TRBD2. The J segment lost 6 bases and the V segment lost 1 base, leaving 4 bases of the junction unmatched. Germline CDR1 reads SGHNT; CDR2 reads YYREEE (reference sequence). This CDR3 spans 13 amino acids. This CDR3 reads CASSLPTSVEQYF. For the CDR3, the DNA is TGTGCCAGCAGCTTGCCTACTAGCGTCGAGCAGTACTTC.

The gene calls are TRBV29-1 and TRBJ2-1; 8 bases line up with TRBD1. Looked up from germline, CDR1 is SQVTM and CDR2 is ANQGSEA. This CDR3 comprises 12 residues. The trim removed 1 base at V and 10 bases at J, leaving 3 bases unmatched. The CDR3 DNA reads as TGCAGCGTTGAAGCCAGGGGGCACGAGCAGTTCTTC. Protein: CSVEARGHEQFF.

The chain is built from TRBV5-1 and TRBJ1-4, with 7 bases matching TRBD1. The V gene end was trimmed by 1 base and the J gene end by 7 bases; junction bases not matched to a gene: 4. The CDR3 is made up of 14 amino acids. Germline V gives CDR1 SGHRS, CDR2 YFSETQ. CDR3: CASSLTRGSEKLFF. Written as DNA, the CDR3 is TGCGCCAGCAGCTTGACCAGGGGGAGTGAAAAACTGTTTTTT. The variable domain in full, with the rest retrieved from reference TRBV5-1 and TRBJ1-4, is KAGVTQTPRYLIKTRGQQVTLSCSPISGHRSVSWYQQTPGQGLQFLFEYFSETQRNKGNFPGRFSGRQFSNSRSEMNVSTLELGDSALYLCASSLTRGSEKLFFGSGTQLSVL.

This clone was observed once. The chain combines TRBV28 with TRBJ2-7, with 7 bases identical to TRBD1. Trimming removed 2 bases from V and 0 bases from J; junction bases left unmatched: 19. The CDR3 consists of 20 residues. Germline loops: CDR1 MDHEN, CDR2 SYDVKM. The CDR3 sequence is CASSLDKGGLLRVLSYEQYF. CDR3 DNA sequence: TGTGCCAGCAGTTTAGATAAAGGGGGCCTTCTGCGGGTCCTCTCCTACGAGCAGTACTTC.

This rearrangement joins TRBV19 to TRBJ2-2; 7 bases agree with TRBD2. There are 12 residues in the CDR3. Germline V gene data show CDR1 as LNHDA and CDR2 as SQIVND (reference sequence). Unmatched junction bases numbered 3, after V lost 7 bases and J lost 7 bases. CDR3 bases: TGTGCCAGTAAGGGCGGGGGCGGGGAGCTGTTTTTT. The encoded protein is CASKGGGGELFF.

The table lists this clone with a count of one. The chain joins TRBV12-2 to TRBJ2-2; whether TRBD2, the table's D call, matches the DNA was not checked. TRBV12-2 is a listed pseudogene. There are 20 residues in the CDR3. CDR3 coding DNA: TGTGCAAGTCGCTCTGGGTTTCTTCCCCCATCGGAGGTTGCCACCGGGGAGCTGTTTTTT. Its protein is CASRSGFLPPSEVATGELFF.

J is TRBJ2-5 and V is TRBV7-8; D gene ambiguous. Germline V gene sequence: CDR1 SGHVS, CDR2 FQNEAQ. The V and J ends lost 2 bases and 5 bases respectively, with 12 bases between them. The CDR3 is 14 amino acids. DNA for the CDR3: TGTGCCAGCAGCTTAATGTCACCGGTGGAGACCCAGTACTTC. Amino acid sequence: CASSLMSPVETQYF.

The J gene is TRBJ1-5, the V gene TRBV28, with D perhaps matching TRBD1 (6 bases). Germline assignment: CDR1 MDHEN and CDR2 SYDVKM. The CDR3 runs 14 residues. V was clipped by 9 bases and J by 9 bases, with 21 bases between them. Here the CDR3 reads CASFPGTRVGPQHF. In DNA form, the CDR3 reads TGTGCCAGTTTTCCCGGGACAAGGGTCGGGCCCCAGCATTTT.

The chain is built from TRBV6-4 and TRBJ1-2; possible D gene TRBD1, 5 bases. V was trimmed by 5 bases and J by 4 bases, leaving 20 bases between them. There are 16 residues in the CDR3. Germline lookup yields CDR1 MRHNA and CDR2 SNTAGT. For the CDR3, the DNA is TGTGCCAGCAGTCCCTTGGGCTCAGGGCTTACCTATGGCTACACCTTC. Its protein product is CASSPLGSGLTYGYTF.

The DNA for the CDR3 is TGTGCCAGCAGCTTGGTTCCGGGAGGACAGCCCCAGCATTTT. Protein product: CASSLVPGGQPQHF. The rearrangement uses TRBV5-5 and TRBJ1-5; D unclear. The CDR3 is 14 residues long. V lost 0 bases, J lost 7 bases, and 11 bases lay in between. CDR1 and CDR2 (germline): SGHKS, YYEKEE (reference sequence).

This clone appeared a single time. The chain's CDR3 is CASSSGGGQPQHF. CDR3 sequence (DNA): TGTGCCAGCAGCAGCGGGGGAGGACAGCCCCAGCATTTT. This rearrangement joins TRBV7-3 to TRBJ1-5, with D possibly being TRBD1 (5 bases). Trimming stripped 5 bases from V and 7 bases from J, with 12 bases between. This CDR3 has 13 amino acids. Looked up from germline, CDR1 is SGHTA and CDR2 is FQGTGA.

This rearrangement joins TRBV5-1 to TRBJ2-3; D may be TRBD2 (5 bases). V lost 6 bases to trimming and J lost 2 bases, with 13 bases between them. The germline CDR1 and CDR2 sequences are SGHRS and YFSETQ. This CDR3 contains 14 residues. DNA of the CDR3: TGCGCCAGCATCAGCGGCCACAACACAGATACGCAGTATTTT. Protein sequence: CASISGHNTDTQYF.

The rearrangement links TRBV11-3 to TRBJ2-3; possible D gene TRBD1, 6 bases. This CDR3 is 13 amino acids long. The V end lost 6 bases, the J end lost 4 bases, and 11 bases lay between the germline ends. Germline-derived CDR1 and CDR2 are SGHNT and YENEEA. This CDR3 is CASRAQGADTQYF. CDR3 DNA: TGTGCCAGCAGGGCACAGGGAGCAGATACGCAGTATTTT. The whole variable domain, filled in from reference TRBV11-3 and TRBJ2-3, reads EAGVVQSPRYKIIEKKQPVAFWCNPISGHNTLYWYLQNLGQGPELLIRYENEEAVDDSQLPKDRFSAERLKGVDSTLKIQPAELGDSAVYLCASRAQGADTQYFGPGTRLTVL.

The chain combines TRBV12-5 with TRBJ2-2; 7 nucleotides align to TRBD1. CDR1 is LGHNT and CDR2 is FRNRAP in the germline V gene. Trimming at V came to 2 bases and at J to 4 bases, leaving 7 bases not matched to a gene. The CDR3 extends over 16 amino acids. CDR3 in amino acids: CASGLLGQNVTGELFF. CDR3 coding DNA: TGTGCTAGTGGTTTGCTGGGACAGAATGTCACCGGGGAGCTGTTTTTT.

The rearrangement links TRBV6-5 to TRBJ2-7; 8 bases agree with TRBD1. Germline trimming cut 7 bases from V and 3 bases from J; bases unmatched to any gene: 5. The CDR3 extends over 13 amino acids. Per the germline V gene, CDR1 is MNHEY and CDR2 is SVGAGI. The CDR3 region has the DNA TGTGCCAGCACCCCGGGACAGGACTACGAGCAGTACTTC. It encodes CASTPGQDYEQYF.

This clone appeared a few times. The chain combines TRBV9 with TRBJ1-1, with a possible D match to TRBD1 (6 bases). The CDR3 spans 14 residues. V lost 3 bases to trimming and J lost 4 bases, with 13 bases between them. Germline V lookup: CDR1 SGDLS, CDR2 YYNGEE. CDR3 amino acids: CASSALTGPTEAFF. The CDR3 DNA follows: TGTGCCAGCAGCGCCTTGACAGGCCCCACTGAAGCTTTCTTT. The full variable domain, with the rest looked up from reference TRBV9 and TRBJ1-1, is DSGVTQTPKHLITATGQRVTLRCSPRSGDLSVYWYQQSLDQGLQFLIQYYNGEERAKGNILERFSAQQFPDLHSELNLSSLELGDSALYFCASSALTGPTEAFFGQGTRLTVV.